The rows below give T cell receptor beta chains drawn from one sample of a study of blood T cell repertoires in COVID-19. This table comes from immunoSEQ multiplex PCR, and its TCRdb copy is limited to in-frame clones, with some not included. The profile covers around 200,000 clones, with over 80% appearing a single time and around a tenth taken by the ten largest. Sequences were obtained from PBMCs or T cells enriched from blood (not recorded which). The receptor set was obtained from a man aged 18 to 35 with acute COVID-19. Each CDR3 is given with its conserved first and last residue. The order of the fields is J gene, V gene, D gene, clone size, CDR3 DNA, CDR3 protein. D genes are given only for firm matches. Clone size is given for some rows only: seen once, a few or many times, or a class if the clone is expanded.

>TRBJ2-3|TRBV7-2|TRBD1|-
TGTGCCAGCAGCCCACGGCCGGGGCAGGGGGCAGATACGCAGTATTTT
CASSPRPGQGADTQYF
>TRBJ2-1|TRBV2|-|-
TGTGCCAGCATTTCCGGGAGTAATGAGCAGTTCTTC
CASISGSNEQFF
>TRBJ1-1|TRBV4-1|-|-
TGCGCCAGCAGCGTCGGGGGGTCGGACACTGAAGCTTTCTTT
CASSVGGSDTEAFF
>TRBJ1-4|TRBV15|-|few
TGTGCCACCAGCAGAGATTCAGTTGCAACTAATGAAAAACTGTTTTTT
CATSRDSVATNEKLFF
>TRBJ1-4|TRBV5-1|TRBD1|-
TGCGCCAGCAGCTCCACAGGGGATGAAAAACTGTTTTTT
CASSSTGDEKLFF
>TRBJ1-1|TRBV7-8|-|-
TGTGCCAGCAGCTTTCAGGGAGGGACTGAAGCTTTCTTT
CASSFQGGTEAFF
>TRBJ1-4|TRBV29-1|-|-
TGCAGCGTACGGGAAAAACTGTTTTTT
CSVREKLFF
>TRBJ1-2|TRBV7-9|TRBD1|few
TGTGCCAGCAGCCCGTACTCCGGGACAGACATCTACACCTTC
CASSPYSGTDIYTF
>TRBJ1-1|TRBV5-1|-|-
TGCGCCAGCAGCTTGGAAAAAGCCTCCCTAAGCGGCACTGAAGCTTTCTTT
CASSLEKASLSGTEAFF
>TRBJ1-6|TRBV4-2|-|-
TGTGCCAGCAGCCCTAGGTCCCGCGGCTCACCCCTCCACTTT
CASSPRSRGSPLHF
>TRBJ2-7|TRBV7-3|-|-
TGTGCCAGCAGCTTAGACAGGTCAACTCGGGAGCAGTACTTC
CASSLDRSTREQYF
>TRBJ2-1|TRBV6-1|TRBD1|many
TGTGCCAGCAGTGGCCGTGGGGACAGGGGAGAACACAATGAGCAGTTCTTC
CASSGRGDRGEHNEQFF
>TRBJ2-5|TRBV5-1|TRBD2|-
TGCGCCAGCAGCTTGGTAGCGGGAGGGCCCCTCCAAGAGACCCAGTACTTC
CASSLVAGGPLQETQYF
>TRBJ2-1|TRBV28|TRBD1|-
TGTGCCAGCAGTTCCCGACAGGGGGCGAGCAATGAGCAGTTCTTC
CASSSRQGASNEQFF
>TRBJ2-1|TRBV28|TRBD1|-
TGTGCCAGCAGCAGCCGGGACAGGAGGAATGAGCAGTTCTTC
CASSSRDRRNEQFF
>TRBJ1-1|TRBV6-6|TRBD1|-
TGTGCCAGCAGTACCGGGACAGGGGCGACAGCTTTCTTT
CASSTGTGATAFF
>TRBJ2-4|TRBV28|-|-
TGTGCCAGCAGTTTATGGGGGGGATTAGCCAAAAACATTCAGTACTTC
CASSLWGGLAKNIQYF
>TRBJ1-6|TRBV28|TRBD1|-
TGTGCCAGCAGTTCCCCTACAGGGGCCCCATATAATTCACCCCTCCACTTT
CASSSPTGAPYNSPLHF
>TRBJ1-1|TRBV7-3|-|once
TGTGCCAGCAGCACAGTCGGAGGGACTGAAGCTTTCTTT
CASSTVGGTEAFF
>TRBJ1-3|TRBV5-1|TRBD1|-
TGCGCCAGCAGCTCCGGGACAGTCGGAAACACCATATATTTT
CASSSGTVGNTIYF
>TRBJ1-6|TRBV13|-|-
TGTGCCAGCAGCTTATCAGGGAGGAATTCACCCCTCCACTTT
CASSLSGRNSPLHF
>TRBJ1-2|TRBV28|-|-
TGTGCCAGCAGTTTGTTGGCAGGAGGCCATAACTATGGCTACACCTTC
CASSLLAGGHNYGYTF
>TRBJ1-1|TRBV5-1|-|-
TGCGCCAGCAGCCCTCGGACATCTTCGAACACTGAAGCTTTCTTT
CASSPRTSSNTEAFF
>TRBJ2-3|TRBV11-2|-|-
TGTGCCAGCAGTCCGACTCACGGCACAGATACGCAGTATTTT
CASSPTHGTDTQYF
>TRBJ2-3|TRBV4-1|-|-
TGCGCCAGCAGCCAAGGCTTGATTCCTAGCCACACAGATACGCAGTATTTT
CASSQGLIPSHTDTQYF
>TRBJ2-5|TRBV27|-|-
TGTGCCAGCAGTTTAGGTGTTCGGGGAGAGACCCAGTACTTC
CASSLGVRGETQYF
>TRBJ2-1|TRBV14|TRBD2|-
TGTGCCAGCAGCCAACACCTGGGACTAGCGGGGGATGAGCAGTTCTTC
CASSQHLGLAGDEQFF
>TRBJ2-2|TRBV28|-|-
TGTGCCAGCAGTTTGTTCACTAACACCGGGGAGCTGTTTTTT
CASSLFTNTGELFF
>TRBJ1-5|TRBV28|TRBD1|-
TGTGCCAGCAGACCGACAGGGTATTTTCAGCCCCAGCATTTT
CASRPTGYFQPQHF
>TRBJ2-5|TRBV24-1|-|-
TGTGCCACCAGTGATTTTTCCCGCGGAGGAGAGACCCAGTACTTC
CATSDFSRGGETQYF
>TRBJ2-2|TRBV2|TRBD2|-
TGTGCCAGCAACGACCCCCCGGGAGCGGGAGTTGGCACCGGGGAGCTGTTTTTT
CASNDPPGAGVGTGELFF
>TRBJ2-7|TRBV5-6|TRBD1|-
TGTGCCAGCAGCTGGGGGGACAGGGGCTCGGGAGAGCAGTACTTC
CASSWGDRGSGEQYF
>TRBJ1-1|TRBV19|-|once
TGTGCCAGTACGCTAGGGCAGGGAAACACTGAAGCTTTCTTT
CASTLGQGNTEAFF
>TRBJ1-1|TRBV19|-|-
TGTGCCAGTAGTCCCTCCTACCTACCGGGGACTGAAGCTTTCTTT
CASSPSYLPGTEAFF
>TRBJ1-2|TRBV3-1/TRBV3-2|-|-
TGTGCCAGCAGCCAAAGGGGGTTCTATGGCTACACCTTC
CASSQRGFYGYTF